These 17 T cell receptor beta chains originate from one sample sequenced in a study of CDR3 diversity in severe acne. Via MiXCR, TCRdb re-called the PCR reads, giving one row per CDR3 protein. The profile shows 65,000 to 95,000 distinct CDR3 sequences, around 53% of them singletons. Material for sequencing was blood. The receptors were gathered from a male donor in good health, without acne.

The rearrangement joins TRBV12-3 or TRBV12-4 to TRBJ1-2; 8 nucleotides align to TRBD1. Germline trimming cut 6 bases from V and 7 bases from J; bases unmatched to any gene: 7. The CDR3 runs 13 residues. CDR3: CASSIDRGGGYTF. CDR3 in DNA: TGTGCCAGCAGCATTGACAGGGGTGGTGGCTACACCTTC.

This clonotype was observed a few times. The chain uses TRBV9 and TRBJ2-3; the match to TRBD1 covers 7 bases. The J segment lost 0 bases and the V segment lost 3 bases, leaving 7 bases of the junction unmatched. This CDR3 is built from 16 residues. Germline CDR1 and CDR2: SGDLS and YYNGEE. CDR3 protein: CASSADRDTSTDTQYF. CDR3 DNA: TGTGCCAGCAGCGCCGACAGGGACACCAGCACAGATACGCAGTATTTT.

J is TRBJ1-1 and V is TRBV24-1; D is perhaps TRBD1 (5 bases). The CDR3 totals 15 residues. CDR1 and CDR2 (germline): KGHDR, SFDVKD. The V end was cut by 7 bases, the J end by 2 bases, with 16 bases between. The CDR3 region is CATRGTEGYNTEAFF. The CDR3 DNA reads as TGTGCCACCAGGGGGACCGAAGGGTATAACACTGAAGCTTTCTTT.

This clonotype was recorded at least ten times. The genes are TRBV2 and TRBJ2-7; TRBD1 might be the D (6 bases). The germline V gene encodes CDR1 SNHLY and CDR2 FYNNEI. This CDR3 has 14 amino acids. The V gene lost 6 bases and the J gene lost 0 bases, with 12 bases spanning the gap. CDR3 DNA sequence: TGTGCCAGCAGAGGACAGCCCACCTCCTACGAGCAGTACTTC. Translated: CASRGQPTSYEQYF.

This clonotype has ten or more counts. The rearrangement joins TRBV9 to TRBJ2-7; TRBD1 matches at 10 bases. This CDR3 is built from 16 residues. Germline V gene sequence: CDR1 SGDLS, CDR2 YYNGEE. J was trimmed by 2 bases and V by 0 bases; bases with no gene match: 5. In nucleotides, the CDR3 is TGTGCCAGCAGCGTAGAGGGCGGACAGGGGGCCTACGAGCAGTACTTC. This sequence encodes CASSVEGGQGAYEQYF.

This clonotype was found a few times. This chain uses TRBV29-1 with TRBJ1-2; D is unclear. The germline gives CDR1 SQVTM, CDR2 ANQGSEA. The CDR3 is 12 amino acids. The ends were cut back, 3 bases at V and 0 bases at J, with 5 bases in the middle. The CDR3 is CSVDSSNYGYTF. The CDR3 coding sequence is TGCAGCGTTGACAGTTCTAACTATGGCTACACCTTC.

This rearrangement joins TRBV9 to TRBJ1-4, with TRBD1 identical over 8 bases. The germline gives CDR1 SGDLS, CDR2 YYNGEE. V was pared by 7 bases and J by 2 bases, with 7 bases of the junction left unmatched. This CDR3 comprises 15 residues. The CDR3 is CASGPGTGTNEKLFF. The CDR3 DNA reads as TGTGCCAGCGGCCCCGGGACAGGTACTAATGAAAAACTGTTTTTT.

The chain has TRBV9 and TRBJ2-5; D is ambiguous. The CDR3 is made up of 12 amino acids. V was pared by 3 bases and J by 0 bases, with 3 bases between. Looked up from germline, CDR1 is SGDLS and CDR2 is YYNGEE. The CDR3 DNA follows: TGTGCCAGCAGCGACTACCAAGAGACCCAGTACTTC. Translation: CASSDYQETQYF.

Only a few counts were recorded for this clonotype. The chain links TRBV27 to TRBJ1-1; D remains ambiguous. The germline V and J ends were trimmed by 6 bases and 1 base, with 12 bases remaining between them. CDR3 length equals 14 residues. The germline gives CDR1 MNHEY, CDR2 SMNVEV (reference sequence). Written as DNA, the CDR3 is TGTGCCAGCAGCCTAAAACCAGGGAACACTGAAGCTTTCTTT. This codes for CASSLKPGNTEAFF.

This clonotype has at least ten counts. This chain uses TRBV11-2 with TRBJ2-1, with D possibly being TRBD2 (6 bases). V lost 2 bases and J 6 bases, leaving 17 bases between the germline ends. Germline V gives CDR1 SGHAT, CDR2 FQNNGV. The CDR3 length is 16 residues. The CDR3 loop reads CASSLRAGRLFNEQFF. The CDR3 nucleotides are TGTGCCAGCAGCTTACGTGCCGGGAGACTCTTCAATGAGCAGTTCTTC.

This clonotype was found a few times. The rearrangement uses TRBV12-3 or TRBV12-4 and TRBJ1-2; D remains unclear. The CDR3 extends over 14 amino acids. Trimming stripped 5 bases from V and 8 bases from J, with 18 bases between. The DNA of the CDR3 is TGTGCCAGCAGTAACCCCGGGTCGGGTGGAGGCTACACCTTC. The encoded protein is CASSNPGSGGGYTF.

This clonotype was found once. The V gene is TRBV24-1, the J gene TRBJ1-5; TRBD1 might be the D (5 bases). V lost 3 bases, J lost 11 bases, and 19 bases lay in between. There are 15 residues in the CDR3. Germline CDR1 KGHDR, CDR2 SFDVKD. CDR3 coding DNA: TGTGCCACCAGTGATAAGGGACTACCACAAGAGACCCAGCATTTT. Protein product: CATSDKGLPQETQHF.

V is TRBV24-1 and J is TRBJ2-3, with TRBD2 as a possible D gene (5 bases). Trimming cost V 9 bases and J 2 bases, with 11 bases left between them. CDR1 and CDR2 (germline): KGHDR, SFDVKD. The CDR3 spans 13 residues. The CDR3 region has the DNA TGTGCCACCGGTCGGGATCTCACAGATACGCAGTATTTT. Translating it yields CATGRDLTDTQYF.

This clonotype was counted ten times or more. This chain links TRBV5-1 with TRBJ1-6, with TRBD1 identical over 8 bases. Unmatched junction bases numbered 3, after V lost 0 bases and J lost 7 bases. Germline V CDR1 and CDR2: SGHRS, YFSETQ. The CDR3 sequence is 15 residues long. This CDR3 is CASSLDRGGNSPLHF. DNA for the CDR3: TGCGCCAGCAGCTTGGACAGGGGGGGGAATTCACCCCTCCACTTT.

V usage is TRBV20-1 and J usage is TRBJ2-5; D unresolved. The tail of the sequence fits TRBJ2-1 better, so the J call may be wrong. CDR1 is DFQATT and CDR2 is SNEGSKA in the germline V gene (reference sequence). The CDR3 covers 10 residues. The CDR3 DNA is TGCAGTGCGCTCGGCAATGAGCAGTTCTTC. Amino acid sequence: CSALGNEQFF.

Worth noting for this clonotype: One end of the junction fails to match germline, which may point to a read error. This sequence joins TRBV15 and TRBJ1-5; 9 nucleotides match TRBD1. CDR1 and CDR2 from the germline V gene are LNHNV and YYDKDF (reference sequence). CDR3 length: 18 residues. Written as DNA, the CDR3 is TGTGCCACTAGCACAGGGCGGGGACAGGGAGTTGGCGATCAGCCCCAGCATTTT. Protein product: CATSTGRGQGVGDQPQHF. The variable domain in full, with the rest retrieved from reference TRBV15 and TRBJ1-5, is DAMVIQNPRYQVTQFGKPVTLSCSQTLNHNVMYWYQQKSSQAPKLLFHYYDKDFNNEADTPDNFQSRRPNTSFCFLDIRSPGLGDTAMYLCATSTGRGQGVGDQPQHFGDGTRLSIL.

CDR3 sequence: CAVGLYGYTF. The CDR3 coding sequence is TGTGCCGTCGGCCTCTATGGCTACACCTTC. V and J are TRBV19 and TRBJ1-2, with D uncertain. V lost 11 bases and J 4 bases, leaving 8 bases between the germline ends. Germline V gene sequence: CDR1 LNHDA, CDR2 SQIVND (reference sequence). CDR3 length equals 10 residues.